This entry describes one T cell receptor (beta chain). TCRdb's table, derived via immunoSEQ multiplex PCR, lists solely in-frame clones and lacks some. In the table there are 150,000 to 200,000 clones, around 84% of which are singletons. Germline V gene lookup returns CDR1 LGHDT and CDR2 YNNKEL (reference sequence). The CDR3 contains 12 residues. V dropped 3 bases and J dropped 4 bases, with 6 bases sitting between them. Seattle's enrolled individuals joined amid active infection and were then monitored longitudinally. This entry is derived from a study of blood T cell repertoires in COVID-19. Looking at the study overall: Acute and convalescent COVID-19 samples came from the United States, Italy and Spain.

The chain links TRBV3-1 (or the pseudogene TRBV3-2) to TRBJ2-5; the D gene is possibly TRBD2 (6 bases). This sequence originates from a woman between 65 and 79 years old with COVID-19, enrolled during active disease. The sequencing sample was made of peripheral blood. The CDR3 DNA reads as TGTGCCAGCAGCCAGGGGGGAGAGACCCAGTACTTC. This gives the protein CASSQGGETQYF.